The 31 T cell receptor beta chains below come from one sample, sequenced in a study of blood T cell repertoires in COVID-19. Some clones are missing from TCRdb's copy, which holds only in-frame ones; the method was immunoSEQ multiplex PCR. The sample records about 160,000 clones, roughly four fifths being singletons. Sequenced material: peripheral blood. These receptors all come from a woman older than 75 with acute or convalescent COVID-19.

This clone was counted between two and nine times. CDR3 in amino acids: CASSLRTSGKETQYF. Here the CDR3 DNA reads TGTGCCAGCAGCCTACGGACTAGCGGGAAGGAGACCCAGTACTTC. This sequence joins TRBV3-1 (or the pseudogene TRBV3-2) and TRBJ2-5; 12 nucleotides align to TRBD2. CDR1 and CDR2 (germline): LGHDT, YNNKEL (reference sequence). This CDR3 is built from 15 residues. The V gene end was trimmed by 4 bases and the J gene end by 5 bases; junction bases not matched to a gene: 5.

The CDR3 coding sequence is TGTGCCAGCAGTACCTTCGGGACAGGCTATGGCTACACCTTC. It specifies CASSTFGTGYGYTF. The J gene is TRBJ1-2, the V gene TRBV6-5, with 8 bases matching TRBD1. The germline gives CDR1 MNHEY, CDR2 SVGAGI. Trimming at V came to 5 bases and at J to 4 bases, leaving 6 bases not matched to a gene. The CDR3 extends over 14 amino acids.

V and J are TRBV10-3 and TRBJ1-2; 10 bases are a match to TRBD1. Trimming at V came to 10 bases and at J to 4 bases, leaving 9 bases not matched to a gene. CDR3 length: 14 residues. Looked up from germline, CDR1 is ENHRY and CDR2 is SYGVKD. The CDR3 DNA follows: TGTGCCACCAGACAGGGGGCCGTCGGCTATGGCTACACCTTC. Protein product: CATRQGAVGYGYTF.

This chain connects TRBV2 to TRBJ1-2; D is uncertain. The germline V gene encodes CDR1 SNHLY and CDR2 FYNNEI. The length of the CDR3 is 12 residues. Deletions cut 6 bases from V and 5 bases from J, with 10 bases between. The CDR3: CASRAEGYGYTF. The CDR3 DNA sequence: TGTGCCAGCAGGGCGGAAGGTTATGGCTACACCTTC. The entire variable domain, with the rest obtained from reference TRBV2 and TRBJ1-2, is as follows: EPEVTQTPSHQVTQMGQEVILRCVPISNHLYFYWYRQILGQKVEFLVSFYNNEISEKSEIFDDQFSVERPDGSNFTLKIRSTKLEDSAMYFCASRAEGYGYTFGSGTRLTVV.

This rearrangement joins TRBV6-5 to TRBJ1-4; 10 bases map to TRBD1. With 5 bases clipped from V and 6 bases from J, the junction kept 6 bases outside the gene matches. CDR1 and CDR2 (germline): MNHEY, SVGAGI. CDR3 size: 15 residues. CDR3 loop: CASSPWTGGDEKLFF. The CDR3 DNA reads as TGTGCCAGCAGTCCTTGGACAGGGGGGGATGAAAAACTGTTTTTT.

V is TRBV19 and J is TRBJ1-1, with a weak D call TRBD1 (6 bases). The CDR3 spans 14 residues. Germline V gene data show CDR1 as LNHDA and CDR2 as SQIVND (reference sequence). Trimming pared 6 bases from V and 1 base from J, leaving 12 bases between. The CDR3 sequence is CASRHVGANTEAFF. In DNA form, the CDR3 reads TGTGCCAGTAGACACGTGGGGGCGAACACTGAAGCTTTCTTT.

This chain uses TRBV6-6 with TRBJ2-2, with 10 bases identical to TRBD1. The CDR3 has 16 amino acids. The trim removed 6 bases at V and 6 bases at J, leaving 10 bases unmatched. Germline V lookup: CDR1 MNHNY, CDR2 SVGAGI (reference sequence). This CDR3 is CASSPNWTGGPGELFF. In nucleotides, the CDR3 is TGTGCCAGCAGCCCTAATTGGACAGGGGGGCCCGGGGAGCTGTTTTTT.

The genes are TRBV25-1 and TRBJ2-4, with D unresolved. V lost 3 bases, J lost 4 bases, and 16 bases lay in between. CDR1 and CDR2 (germline): MGHDK, SYGVNS. The CDR3 sequence is 16 residues long. CDR3 bases: TGTGCCAGCAGTGATCCCATGCCAGCGCCAAAAAACATTCAGTACTTC. This codes for CASSDPMPAPKNIQYF.

The CDR3 nucleotides read TGTGCCTGGAGTGAAACGGTGGAGTCCTACAATGAGCAGTTCTTC. Translation gives CAWSETVESYNEQFF. This rearrangement joins TRBV30 to TRBJ2-1; the D is unclear. The CDR3 is made up of 15 amino acids. V was trimmed by 1 base and J by 1 base, leaving 11 bases between them. CDR1 and CDR2 from the germline V gene are GTSNPN and SVGIG (reference sequence).

This clone appeared a single time. The J gene is TRBJ2-7, the V gene TRBV27, with D possibly being TRBD2 (5 bases). Trimming pared 5 bases from V and 3 bases from J, leaving 20 bases between. Germline CDR1 and CDR2: MNHEY and SMNVEV (reference sequence). This CDR3 is 16 amino acids long. CDR3: CASSILAGRMNYEQYF. The CDR3 DNA follows: TGTGCCAGCAGTATCCTGGCGGGCAGGATGAACTACGAGCAGTACTTC.

The chain carries TRBV7-9 and TRBJ2-1; possibly TRBD1 for D (6 bases). The V and J ends lost 7 bases and 5 bases respectively, with 12 bases between them. The CDR3 sequence is 13 residues long. Germline V gives CDR1 SEHNR, CDR2 FQNEAQ (reference sequence). CDR3 sequence (DNA): TGTGCCAGCACCCGGACAGCAGACAATGAGCAGTTCTTC. Encoded protein: CASTRTADNEQFF. Based on the CDR3 plus reference TRBV7-9 and TRBJ2-1, the full variable domain is DTGVSQNPRHKITKRGQNVTFRCDPISEHNRLYWYRQTLGQGPEFLTYFQNEAQLEKSRLLSDRFSAERPKGSFSTLEIQRTEQGDSAMYLCASTRTADNEQFFGPGTRLTVL.

This chain uses TRBV18 with TRBJ2-6; 9 bases line up with TRBD1. The length of the CDR3 is 18 residues. The germline CDR1 and CDR2 sequences are KGHSH and LQKENI. V lost 3 bases to trimming and J lost 1 base; unmatched junction nucleotides: 7. The CDR3 reads CASSPPGQGNSGANVLTF. The CDR3 nucleotides read TGTGCCAGCTCACCTCCGGGACAGGGAAATTCTGGGGCCAACGTCCTGACTTTC.

The chain combines TRBV7-2 with TRBJ1-1, with 9 bases fitting TRBD1. CDR1 and CDR2 (germline): SGHTA, FQGNSA. There are 14 residues in the CDR3. After removal of 6 bases from V and 3 bases from J, the junction contained 5 bases not matched to a gene. The CDR3: CASRTGQGYTEAFF. Here the CDR3 DNA reads TGTGCCAGCAGAACGGGACAGGGTTACACTGAAGCTTTCTTT.

The rearrangement links TRBV19 to TRBJ2-1, with D tentatively TRBD2 (6 bases). The CDR3 is 15 amino acids. V gave up 5 bases and J gave up 2 bases, with 13 bases separating them. Per the germline V gene, CDR1 is LNHDA and CDR2 is SQIVND (reference sequence). Here the CDR3 reads CASSLREAAYNEQFF. CDR3 DNA: TGTGCCAGTAGTTTGAGGGAGGCAGCCTACAATGAGCAGTTCTTC.

The V call is TRBV2, the J call TRBJ2-7; 12 bases map to TRBD1. CDR1 is SNHLY and CDR2 is FYNNEI in the germline V gene. V was pared by 8 bases and J by 6 bases, with 8 bases of the junction left unmatched. The CDR3 has 14 residues. The CDR3 nucleotides read TGTGCCAGCCGGTCCGGGACAGGGGGCTCCGAGCAGTACTTC. It yields the protein CASRSGTGGSEQYF.

The V call is TRBV5-1, the J call TRBJ1-1; possible D gene TRBD1, 6 bases. The CDR3 runs 13 residues. Germline loops: CDR1 SGHRS, CDR2 YFSETQ. Trimming left V 6 bases short and J 7 bases short, with 16 bases between. CDR3 amino acids: CASMGQGLNEAFF. CDR3 coding DNA: TGCGCCAGCATGGGCCAGGGGCTCAATGAAGCTTTCTTT.

This clone was observed a few times. V and J are TRBV2 and TRBJ2-3; TRBD2 matches 13 bases. There are 18 residues in the CDR3. Germline CDR1 and CDR2: SNHLY and FYNNEI. V was clipped by 7 bases and J by 0 bases; unmatched bases: 10. The CDR3 DNA reads as TGTGCCAGCAACCCAAGGACTAGCGGGGGTGTTAGCACAGATACGCAGTATTTT. Its translation is CASNPRTSGGVSTDTQYF.

The rearrangement links TRBV2 to TRBJ1-3; 9 nucleotides agree with TRBD1. Germline lookup yields CDR1 SNHLY and CDR2 FYNNEI. CDR3 length equals 17 residues. The junction had 11 bases not matched to a gene; V was cut back by 7 bases and J by 1 base. The CDR3 nucleotides read TGTGCCAGCAAGTTAAGACCACAGGGGGCATCTGGAAACACCATATATTTT. This encodes CASKLRPQGASGNTIYF.

V usage is TRBV5-8 and J usage is TRBJ2-6; 7 bases are a match to TRBD1. Trimming at V came to 6 bases and at J to 0 bases, leaving 6 bases not matched to a gene. The CDR3 runs 16 residues. Germline V gene sequence: CDR1 SGHTS, CDR2 YDEGEE. The CDR3 region is CASTTGAVSGANVLTF. The CDR3, as DNA: TGTGCCAGCACCACAGGGGCCGTCTCTGGGGCCAACGTCCTGACTTTC.

The chain carries TRBV5-6 and TRBJ2-1, with 9 bases identical to TRBD2. Germline V lookup: CDR1 SGHDT, CDR2 YYEEEE. With 0 bases clipped from V and 7 bases from J, the junction kept 11 bases outside the gene matches. This CDR3 has 17 amino acids. This CDR3 is CASSLGRLAVEANEQFF. The CDR3 nucleotides read TGTGCCAGCAGCTTGGGCAGACTAGCGGTGGAGGCGAATGAGCAGTTCTTC.

This clone was detected a few times. The V call is TRBV19, the J call TRBJ1-1; no clear D gene. The ends were cut back, 9 bases at V and 10 bases at J, with 18 bases in the middle. The CDR3 is 12 residues long. CDR1 is LNHDA and CDR2 is SQIVND in the germline V gene (reference sequence). The CDR3 DNA reads as TGTGCCAGCACCCCGCAAGGAGACGGAGCTTTCTTT. Protein: CASTPQGDGAFF. Complete variable domain (other parts from reference TRBV19 and TRBJ1-1): DGGITQSPKYLFRKEGQNVTLSCEQNLNHDAMYWYRQDPGQGLRLIYYSQIVNDFQKGDIAEGYSVSREKKESFPLTVTSAQKNPTAFYLCASTPQGDGAFFGQGTRLTVV.

This clone was seen more than once but under ten times. The CDR3 region is CASSHKGLASSYEQYF. CDR3 bases: TGCGCCAGCAGCCACAAGGGACTAGCGAGCTCCTACGAGCAGTACTTC. The V and J genes are TRBV4-1 and TRBJ2-7; TRBD2 matches 10 bases. V lost 3 bases, J lost 0 bases, and 5 bases stayed unmatched. Germline V lookup: CDR1 MGHRA, CDR2 YSYEKL. This CDR3 comprises 16 residues.

This chain uses TRBV30 with TRBJ1-2; D may be TRBD1 (5 bases). Germline loops: CDR1 GTSNPN, CDR2 SVGIG (reference sequence). This CDR3 is built from 15 residues. Between the trimmed V and J ends, which lost 2 bases and 3 bases, there was a span of 16 bases. The CDR3 DNA sequence: TGTGCCTGGAGTTTAAACACAGGCTTTGACTATGGCTACACCTTC. Translating gives CAWSLNTGFDYGYTF. Full variable domain (missing parts from reference TRBV30 and TRBJ1-2): SQTIHQWPATLVQPVGSPLSLECTVEGTSNPNLYWYRQAAGRGLQLLFYSVGIGQISSEVPQNLSASRPQDRQFILSSKKLLLSDSGFYLCAWSLNTGFDYGYTFGSGTRLTVV.

The CDR3 region has the DNA TGTGCCAGCAGCTTGGCCTTGGCGGAGAACACTGAAGCTTTCTTT. Translation: CASSLALAENTEAFF. This sequence joins TRBV5-4 and TRBJ1-1; no firm D call. Germline V gene data show CDR1 as SGHNT and CDR2 as YYREEE (reference sequence). With 0 bases removed from V and 1 base from J, the gap between germline ends came to 10 bases. This CDR3 spans 15 amino acids.

The genes are TRBV30 and TRBJ1-3; 7 nucleotides agree with TRBD1. This CDR3 spans 14 amino acids. Germline values: CDR1 GTSNPN, CDR2 SVGIG (reference sequence). The junction had 4 bases not matched to a gene; V was cut back by 3 bases and J by 2 bases. The CDR3 is CAWSLTGTGNTIYF. CDR3 in DNA: TGTGCCTGGAGCCTGACAGGGACTGGAAACACCATATATTTT.

The chain is built from TRBV2 and TRBJ1-2; D ambiguous. There are 13 residues in the CDR3. CDR1 and CDR2 (germline): SNHLY, FYNNEI. The ends were cut back, 4 bases at V and 7 bases at J, with 13 bases in the middle. The CDR3 protein is CASSVRSVLGYTF. DNA for the CDR3: TGTGCCAGCAGTGTACGGTCCGTACTTGGCTACACCTTC.

This chain connects TRBV30 to TRBJ1-3, with 8 bases aligning to TRBD1. The CDR3 has 16 amino acids. The trim removed 3 bases at V and 6 bases at J, leaving 13 bases unmatched. Germline assignment: CDR1 GTSNPN and CDR2 SVGIG (reference sequence). This CDR3 is CAWSTRQGTTPNTIYF. For the CDR3, the DNA is TGTGCCTGGAGCACCCGACAGGGGACCACTCCAAACACCATATATTTT.

The genes are TRBV19 and TRBJ2-1; 8 nucleotides agree with TRBD2. From germline, CDR1 is LNHDA and CDR2 SQIVND (reference sequence). Losses at the gene ends were 11 bases for V and 3 bases for J; bases not matched to a gene: 6. This CDR3 comprises 13 residues. Here the CDR3 reads CASRGLVYNEQFF. The DNA of the CDR3 is TGTGCCTCCCGGGGACTAGTCTACAATGAGCAGTTCTTC.

Here the CDR3 DNA reads TGTGCCAGCTCACCCGACAGGGGGTCGTCCTACGAGCAGTACTTC. Protein sequence: CASSPDRGSSYEQYF. The chain carries TRBV18 and TRBJ2-7, with TRBD1 identical over 9 bases. This CDR3 contains 15 residues. CDR1 and CDR2 (germline): KGHSH, LQKENI. The V and J ends lost 3 bases and 1 base, in that order; junction bases with no gene match: 4.

The chain uses TRBV7-2 and TRBJ1-1, with TRBD1 identical over 7 bases. The V gene end was trimmed by 5 bases and the J gene end by 4 bases; junction bases not matched to a gene: 4. This CDR3 has 13 residues. The germline V gene encodes CDR1 SGHTA and CDR2 FQGNSA. CDR3 bases: TGTGCCAGCAGCCCGACAGGGCCCACTGAAGCTTTCTTT. Residues: CASSPTGPTEAFF. The full variable domain, its missing parts supplied by reference TRBV7-2 and TRBJ1-1, is GAGVSQSPSNKVTEKGKDVELRCDPISGHTALYWYRQSLGQGLEFLIYFQGNSAPDKSGLPSDRFSAERTGGSVSTLTIQRTQQEDSAVYLCASSPTGPTEAFFGQGTRLTVV.

This clone was detected once. The chain combines TRBV7-2 with TRBJ1-5, with D possibly matching TRBD1 (6 bases). Per the germline V gene, CDR1 is SGHTA and CDR2 is FQGNSA. The CDR3 length is 14 residues. The V gene lost 0 bases and the J gene lost 8 bases, with 11 bases spanning the gap. CDR3 sequence (DNA): TGTGCCAGCAGCTTAGCAGGACAGTCGGAGCCCCAGCATTTT. It specifies CASSLAGQSEPQHF. Together with reference TRBV7-2 and TRBJ1-5, the CDR3 gives the full variable domain: GAGVSQSPSNKVTEKGKDVELRCDPISGHTALYWYRQSLGQGLEFLIYFQGNSAPDKSGLPSDRFSAERTGGSVSTLTIQRTQQEDSAVYLCASSLAGQSEPQHFGDGTRLSIL.